This T cell receptor beta chain emerged from a study of blood T cells in healthy people across ages (dated by TCRdb to about 2015). For the wider study: Template switching captured roughly one uniquely barcoded TCR beta cDNA molecule per two T cells in model experiments. Using deep sequencing normalized with unique cDNA molecular identifiers, the study measured how TCR beta repertoire diversity changes with age. Donors were grouped into four age groups: young (average 16 years), middle-aged (about 40), aged (62) and long-lived (approximately 81). Donors of different ages were randomly distributed across sequencing lanes to avoid experimental bias. The study analyzed two additional independent replicas of 1 million unique cDNA reads from the same blood draw for two donors, one aged 18 to 29 and one aged 80 or older.

The junction carries 20 bases between V and J, which are trimmed by 3 bases and 2 bases respectively. The CDR3 covers 18 residues, taking in both the cysteine and the phenylalanine. This entry keeps only the CDR3 DNA: 54 bases, framed from base 1. As encoded in the germline V gene, CDR1 is MDHEN while CDR2 is SYDVKM. Donors were approximately 42 systemically healthy Caucasian individuals from Russia aged 6 to 90 years. Each donor gave 8 to 10 milliliters of peripheral blood, drawn into EDTA-treated Vacutainer tubes. Ficoll-Paque density-gradient centrifugation was used to isolate PBMCs, with at least 7 million obtained per sample. Total RNA, at least 5 micrograms per sample, was extracted from PBMCs with Trizol reagent. Naive CD45RAhigh/CD27high T cell percentages were measured by flow cytometry on a PBMC aliquot from every donor. This clonotype occurred a few times. Its antigen remains undetermined. No much larger clone is present one base from it, and per-base qualities are unavailable.

Library preparation employed 5' RACE. Instrument on record: Illumina HiSeq 2500. A second roughly 6 to 12 cycle PCR used a sample-barcoded 5' primer and a J-beta primer mix. A unique molecular identifier was introduced onto each TCR beta cDNA molecule by a template-switch 5' adaptor carrying 12 random nucleotides. Each sample yielded at least 2.5 million CDR3-containing paired-end reads. The Mint cDNA synthesis kit, primed by a TRBC-specific oligonucleotide, was used to synthesize first-strand cDNA from all RNA. After uracil-DNA glycosylase treatment, a first 18-cycle PCR used universal primers M1SS and BC2_uni_R on all cDNA. The study's own analysis went as follows. For normalization, 1 million high-quality reads were randomly selected from each sample, with every read carrying a distinct molecular identifier. Instead of being binned into consensus sequences, reads with shared molecular identifiers were discarded. MiTCR, set to a Q25 quality threshold and the strictest error-elimination algorithm, was used for CDR3 identification, clonotype clustering and error correction. A nonparametric unseen species model with Euler transformation was used to estimate lower-bound total TCR beta diversity. The public reads were quality trimmed at Q25 with fastp and then assembled into clones with MiXCR by TCRdb, keeping productive beta chains. Every distinct CDR3 protein forms one entry, paired with its most common genes and DNA. The V and J calls were not made by the authors but by TCRdb's processing. The sample has about 1.1 million distinct CDR3 sequences on record, approximately 38% of them singletons. Around 13% of the sample belongs to the ten largest clones.

The study at large found these results: Donor CMV infection status was unknown, potentially confounding age-related changes in expanded clonotypes. Conclusive comparison of naive and antigen-experienced compartments was prevented by the profiling of bulk unsorted PBMCs. Estimates of total diversity from one million sequenced T cells were regarded as lower bounds and underestimates. Compared with the aged group, the long-lived group had more naive CD4+ T cells, fewer expanded clones and increased TCR diversity, a pattern suggesting age selection. A strong correlation was found between observed TCR beta diversity and the percentage of naive T cells measured by flow cytometry. Observed TCR beta diversity per million T cells fell roughly linearly with age, and a significant reduction was already apparent by age roughly 40.

Sample: blood. In this chain, TRBV28 is recombined with TRBJ2-4, with the D gene too uncertain to name. This sequence originates from a man aged 18 to 29 in good health. The DNA reads as follows: TGTGCCAGCAGTTTGGTAATTCCTCATAAGGGCACCAAAAACATTCAGTACTTC. Its amino acids are CASSLVIPHKGTKNIQYF.